The rows below give T cell receptor beta chains drawn from one sample of a study of T cell responses to AZD1222 COVID-19 vaccine. Clones were read by immunoSEQ multiplex PCR, and TCRdb kept only the in-frame ones, dropping some. The data hold about 180,000 clones, with roughly 92% observed a single time. The starting material was peripheral blood, obtained 28 days after the second AZD1222 dose. Receptors were obtained from an adult who received the AZD1222 COVID-19 vaccine. CDR3s include the opening cysteine and the closing phenylalanine or tryptophan. The order of the fields is V gene, clone size, D gene, J gene, CDR3 protein, CDR3 DNA. D genes are given only for firm matches. Not all rows give a size; the values are once, few, many and, for expanded clones, a class.

TRBV6-2/TRBV6-3	.	TRBD1	TRBJ1-2	CASSRQQGDYGYTF	TGTGCCAGCAGTCGGCAACAGGGGGACTATGGCTACACCTTC
TRBV27	once	TRBD2	TRBJ2-7	CASRKGVAGAYEQYF	TGTGCCAGCAGGAAGGGTGTAGCGGGGGCCTACGAGCAGTACTTC
TRBV11-2	.	.	TRBJ2-3	CASSFTGTADTQYF	TGTGCCAGCAGCTTTACAGGGACCGCAGATACGCAGTATTTT
TRBV5-4	once	.	TRBJ2-2	CASSSGGPTGELFF	TGTGCCAGCAGCTCCGGGGGACCCACCGGGGAGCTGTTTTTT
TRBV19	once	TRBD1	TRBJ1-2	CASSPGQGFFGYGYTF	TGTGCCAGTAGTCCGGGACAGGGCTTTTTTGGCTATGGCTACACCTTC
TRBV7-2	.	TRBD2	TRBJ2-1	CASGERGGLRNEQFF	TGTGCCAGCGGAGAACGGGGGGGCCTGAGGAATGAGCAGTTCTTC
TRBV19	.	TRBD1	TRBJ1-1	CASKTAGQSYLIDEAFF	TGTGCCAGTAAAACCGCGGGACAGTCCTATTTAATCGATGAAGCTTTCTTT
TRBV18	.	.	TRBJ2-1	CASSQQTQGGNEQFF	TGTGCCAGCTCACAACAGACCCAGGGCGGGAATGAGCAGTTCTTC
TRBV4-3	.	.	TRBJ1-5	CASSRVAGDNQPQHF	TGCGCCAGCAGCCGAGTCGCAGGGGACAATCAGCCCCAGCATTTT
TRBV27	.	TRBD1	TRBJ1-4	CASSPGTGKEGEKKLFF	TGTGCCAGCAGTCCCGGGACAGGGAAAGAAGGGGAGAAAAAACTGTTTTTT
TRBV6-4	.	TRBD2	TRBJ2-1	CASSQAGGLGEQFF	TGTGCCAGCAGTCAGGCGGGGGGGCTTGGTGAGCAGTTCTTC
TRBV9	.	TRBD1	TRBJ1-1	CASSVEGQGRAEAFF	TGTGCCAGCAGCGTGGAAGGACAGGGGCGCGCTGAAGCTTTCTTT
TRBV28	.	.	TRBJ1-1	CASSSTRTTEAFF	TGTGCCAGCAGCTCAACCCGGACCACTGAAGCTTTCTTT
TRBV2	.	.	TRBJ1-1	CASSGYTEAFF	TGTGCCAGCAGTGGGTACACTGAAGCTTTCTTT
TRBV3-1/TRBV3-2	.	TRBD1	TRBJ1-2	CASSQGDRAPGYTF	TGTGCCAGCAGCCAAGGGGACAGGGCCCCTGGCTACACCTTC
TRBV7-2	.	.	TRBJ2-1	CASSLQGGVNEQFF	TGTGCCAGCAGCTTACAGGGGGGGGTCAATGAGCAGTTCTTC
TRBV3-1/TRBV3-2	.	.	TRBJ2-5	CASSHDFGGGVQETQYF	TGTGCCAGCAGCCATGACTTTGGAGGGGGCGTACAAGAGACCCAGTACTTC
TRBV5-1	.	.	TRBJ2-7	CASSLGQNEQYF	TGCGCCAGCAGCTTGGGGCAAAACGAGCAGTACTTC
TRBV28	.	.	TRBJ1-2	CASSSDSKLNYGYTF	TGTGCCAGCAGTTCAGACAGCAAACTTAACTATGGCTACACCTTC
TRBV5-1	.	TRBD1	TRBJ2-1	CASSLKGQGRYEQFF	TGCGCCAGCAGCTTGAAGGGACAGGGCCGTTATGAGCAGTTCTTC
TRBV3-1/TRBV3-2	.	TRBD1	TRBJ1-2	CASSRQGNYGYTF	TGTGCCAGCAGCCGACAGGGGAACTATGGCTACACCTTC
TRBV4-1	.	.	TRBJ2-2	CASSQFPLESFTGELFF	TGCGCCAGCAGCCAATTTCCCCTGGAGAGTTTCACCGGGGAGCTGTTTTTT
TRBV6-1	.	.	TRBJ1-1	CASSEKGDTEAFF	TGTGCCAGCAGTGAAAAAGGGGACACTGAAGCTTTCTTT
TRBV27	once	.	TRBJ1-2	CASSTRGRQITYGYTF	TGTGCCAGCAGTACCCGGGGGAGACAGATCACCTATGGCTACACCTTC
TRBV4-3	.	.	TRBJ2-7	CASSQDQGYEQYF	TGCGCCAGCAGCCAAGATCAGGGCTACGAGCAGTACTTC
TRBV7-2	.	.	TRBJ1-3	CASSFLQGLSGNTIYF	TGTGCCAGCAGCTTTTTACAGGGTCTCTCTGGAAACACCATATATTTT
TRBV12-3/TRBV12-4	.	.	TRBJ1-1	CASSFHKSEAFF	TGTGCCAGCAGTTTTCATAAGTCCGAAGCTTTCTTT
TRBV27	.	.	TRBJ1-1	CASSLSPGGNTEAFF	TGTGCCAGCAGTTTATCGCCGGGGGGGAACACTGAAGCTTTCTTT
TRBV19	.	TRBD1	TRBJ1-5	CASSIDRGGNQPQHF	TGTGCCAGTAGTATCGACAGGGGAGGCAATCAGCCCCAGCATTTT
TRBV4-1	.	.	TRBJ2-4	CASSQGTLAKNIQYF	TGCGCCAGCAGCCAAGGGACCCTAGCCAAAAACATTCAGTACTTC
TRBV9	.	TRBD2	TRBJ2-5	CASSGSGRRGETQYF	TGTGCCAGCAGCGGTAGCGGGAGAAGAGGAGAGACCCAGTACTTC
TRBV14	.	.	TRBJ1-1	CASSQTVGIEAFF	TGTGCCAGCAGCCAAACCGTAGGGATTGAAGCTTTCTTT
TRBV19	.	.	TRBJ2-2	CASSASGNTGELFF	TGTGCCAGTAGTGCCTCTGGGAACACCGGGGAGCTGTTTTTT
TRBV5-1	once	.	TRBJ2-2	CASSFSDPDTGELFF	TGCGCCAGCAGCTTCTCGGACCCGGACACCGGGGAGCTGTTTTTT
TRBV10-3	.	TRBD2	TRBJ2-7	CAISESGGRYEQYF	TGTGCCATCAGTGAGTCGGGGGGGAGGTACGAGCAGTACTTC
TRBV11-2	.	TRBD1	TRBJ1-3	CASSSLQGAGNTIYF	TGTGCCAGCAGTTCCCTGCAGGGGGCTGGAAACACCATATATTTT
TRBV19	.	.	TRBJ1-1	CASSNRNLITEAFF	TGTGCCAGTAGTAATCGCAATCTTATTACTGAAGCTTTCTTT
TRBV6-5	.	TRBD2	TRBJ2-4	CASSYRPGGPSDIQYF	TGTGCCAGCAGTTACCGACCGGGAGGGCCAAGTGACATTCAGTACTTC
TRBV11-2	.	.	TRBJ1-2	CASSLTGIIGRTF	TGTGCCAGCAGCTTAACGGGGATTATAGGTAGAACCTTC
TRBV5-4	.	TRBD1	TRBJ2-7	CASSNRDSSYEQYF	TGTGCCAGCAGCAACCGGGACAGCTCCTACGAGCAGTACTTC
TRBV19	.	.	TRBJ2-1	CASKGNEQFF	TGTGCCAGTAAGGGGAATGAGCAGTTCTTC
TRBV19	.	.	TRBJ1-5	CASVSTGNSNQPQHF	TGTGCCAGTGTTAGCACAGGTAATAGCAATCAGCCCCAGCATTTT
TRBV11-2	.	.	TRBJ1-6	CASSLGTSSPLHF	TGTGCCAGCAGCTTAGGGACCTCTTCACCCCTCCACTTT
TRBV7-3	.	.	TRBJ2-3	CASSPQSLDTQYF	TGTGCCAGCAGCCCTCAGTCTCTGGATACGCAGTATTTT
TRBV5-1	.	.	TRBJ2-1	CASSSVADSYNEQFF	TGCGCCAGCAGCTCCGTAGCGGATTCCTACAATGAGCAGTTCTTC
TRBV18	.	.	TRBJ2-5	CASSPSGDVSPYQETQYF	TGTGCCAGCTCACCGTCCGGAGACGTCTCCCCGTACCAAGAGACCCAGTACTTC
TRBV2	.	.	TRBJ1-1	CASNWRDRGSGGTEAFF	TGTGCCAGCAATTGGCGTGATAGGGGCAGTGGAGGCACTGAAGCTTTCTTT
TRBV18	.	TRBD1	TRBJ1-2	CASSPITGGYYGYTF	TGTGCCAGCTCACCGATTACAGGGGGCTACTATGGCTACACCTTC
TRBV6-4	.	.	TRBJ2-3	CASSEASTDTQYF	TGTGCCAGTTCGGAGGCTAGCACAGATACGCAGTATTTT
TRBV7-2	.	.	TRBJ1-4	CASSPVGATTEKLFF	TGTGCCAGCAGCCCAGTGGGGGCAACCACAGAAAAACTGTTTTTT
TRBV7-2	.	TRBD2	TRBJ2-3	CASSRRRSGVADTQYF	TGTGCCAGCAGCCGGCGACGGAGCGGGGTTGCAGATACGCAGTATTTT
TRBV27	.	.	TRBJ2-3	CASSRSGRDTQYF	TGTGCCAGCAGCCGATCAGGGCGAGATACGCAGTATTTT
TRBV28	.	TRBD1	TRBJ1-1	CASSQPRGRNTEAFF	TGTGCCAGCAGTCAGCCCAGGGGGCGGAACACTGAAGCTTTCTTT
TRBV7-9	once	.	TRBJ1-4	CASSLLGPNEKLFF	TGTGCCAGCAGCTTATTAGGGCCAAATGAAAAACTGTTTTTT
TRBV7-6	.	.	TRBJ2-5	CASSFTGGLETQYF	TGTGCCAGCAGCTTCACCGGGGGATTGGAGACCCAGTACTTC